These T cell receptor beta chains were read from a single sample in a study of tumor-infiltrating lymphocytes in localized non-small cell lung cancer. Repertoires were generated with immunoSEQ multiplex PCR, while TCRdb's copy carries only in-frame clones and drops some. Found here are under 7,000 clones, around 78% of them singletons; the top ten hold approximately 15%. Sequencing was done on a sample of uninvolved lung tissue not adjacent to the tumor. Every receptor here comes from a human donor with non-small cell lung cancer. Each CDR3 is given with its conserved first and last residue. Each record gives: J gene, V gene, D gene, clone size, CDR3 DNA, CDR3 protein. D genes are given only for firm matches. Only some rows state a clone size, as once, few, many or a class for expanded clones.

TRBJ1-6 | TRBV7-9 | TRBD1 | . | TGTGCCAGCAGCTCCCTAAGGACAGGGTATTCACCCCTCCATTTT | CASSSLRTGYSPLHF
TRBJ1-1 | TRBV7-2 | . | . | TGTGCCAGCAGCTTAGCGATGGGGAACACTGAAGCTTTCTTT | CASSLAMGNTEAFF
TRBJ2-3 | TRBV19 | TRBD2 | . | TGTGCCAGTAGTACCGCAGGACTAGCGGGGCCGACAGATACGCAGTATTTT | CASSTAGLAGPTDTQYF
TRBJ2-7 | TRBV6-6 | . | . | TGTGCCAGCAGTTACTCGAGGGGGGGAATCTCCTACGAGCAGTACTTC | CASSYSRGGISYEQYF
TRBJ2-5 | TRBV30 | . | . | TGTGCCTGGGAGGGCGGGCTTCAAGAGACCCAGTACTTC | CAWEGGLQETQYF
TRBJ2-1 | TRBV5-8 | . | . | TGTGCCAGCAGCCGAACAGGGAAAATCAATGAGCAGTTCTTC | CASSRTGKINEQFF
TRBJ2-7 | TRBV7-9 | TRBD1 | . | TGTGCCAGCAGCATGACAGGGGGCTCCACCTACGAGCAGTACTTC | CASSMTGGSTYEQYF
TRBJ2-5 | TRBV11-1 | . | . | TGTGCCAGCAGCTTCCCAGGGGGGGAGACCCAGTACTTC | CASSFPGGETQYF
TRBJ2-7 | TRBV6-6 | . | . | TGTGCCAGTAAAGGGGGGCTTACCTACGAGCAGTACTTC | CASKGGLTYEQYF
TRBJ1-2 | TRBV6-1 | TRBD1 | few | TGTGCCAGCAGTGAAGGGGACAGGGGGAACTATGGCTACACCTTC | CASSEGDRGNYGYTF
TRBJ1-2 | TRBV27 | . | . | TGTGCCAGCAGTTTATATGGGGCGGACTATGGCTACACCTTC | CASSLYGADYGYTF
TRBJ1-1 | TRBV6-5 | TRBD1 | . | TGTGCCAGCAGCAACCCGACAGGGGGTAGTAAGGATTTCTTT | CASSNPTGGSKDFF
TRBJ2-3 | TRBV7-2 | . | . | TGTGCCAGCAGCTTACTTGTGACAGATACGCAGTATTTT | CASSLLVTDTQYF
TRBJ2-3 | TRBV28 | TRBD2 | . | TGTGCCAGCAGTTTCGGAGGGGAGGGAAATACGCAGTATTTT | CASSFGGEGNTQYF
TRBJ2-7 | TRBV30 | . | . | TGTGCCTGGAGTGCCCGGCACAGGGCGGCGGGGGAGCAGTACTTC | CAWSARHRAAGEQYF
TRBJ1-2 | TRBV7-3 | . | . | TGTGCCAGCAGCCTGACAGACTATGGCTACACCTTC | CASSLTDYGYTF
TRBJ2-7 | TRBV7-2 | . | . | TGTGCCAGCAGCTCAACAGGCGGGCCTTACGAGCAGTACTTC | CASSSTGGPYEQYF
TRBJ2-7 | TRBV20-1 | . | . | TGCAGTGCCCAGGAGGACTACGAGCAGTACTTC | CSAQEDYEQYF
TRBJ2-2 | TRBV10-3 | TRBD2 | . | TGTGCCATCAGTGATGGTAGCGGGGGGGAAAACACCGGGGAGCTGTTTTTT | CAISDGSGGENTGELFF
TRBJ2-3 | TRBV28 | . | once | TGTGCCAGCAGTTTCTCGCGGTTCCCAGATACGCAGTATTTT | CASSFSRFPDTQYF
TRBJ2-1 | TRBV4-1 | . | . | TGCGCCAGCAGCCAAGATCAGACGACCCGGAATGAGCAGTTCTTC | CASSQDQTTRNEQFF
TRBJ1-1 | TRBV11-3 | . | . | TGTGCCAGCAGCTATTCTGTAACCACTGAAGCTTTCTTT | CASSYSVTTEAFF
TRBJ2-2 | TRBV30 | TRBD2 | . | TGTGCCTGGAAAGGGACTAGCGGGAGGGCGGGCACCGGGGAGCTGTTTTTT | CAWKGTSGRAGTGELFF
TRBJ1-1 | TRBV27 | TRBD1 | . | TGTGCCAGCAGCCTCAGACAGGGAATGACTGAAGCTTTCTTT | CASSLRQGMTEAFF
TRBJ1-4 | TRBV7-2 | TRBD1 | . | TGTGCCAGCAGCAGGGACAGGGAGAAGACTGAAAAACTGTTTTTT | CASSRDREKTEKLFF
TRBJ1-3 | TRBV9 | . | . | TGTGCCAGCAGCGTAGCGGGGGGGTCCTACTCTGGAAACACCATATATTTT | CASSVAGGSYSGNTIYF
TRBJ2-7 | TRBV10-1 | . | . | TGCGCCAGCAGTGAGGCAGGGAGATCCTACGAGCAGTACTTC | CASSEAGRSYEQYF
TRBJ1-2 | TRBV5-5 | . | . | TGTGCCAGCATACAGGACTATGGCTACACCTTC | CASIQDYGYTF
TRBJ1-2 | TRBV7-2 | . | . | TGTGCCAGCAGCCCGAGGGACGGAGGATTCTATGGCTACACCTTC | CASSPRDGGFYGYTF
TRBJ1-1 | TRBV5-1 | . | . | TGCGCCAGCAGCCCGGACAGCTACACTGAAGCTTTCTTT | CASSPDSYTEAFF
TRBJ2-7 | TRBV5-1 | . | . | TGCGCCAGCAGCTTGGGCCAGGGGTTTGCCTACGAGCAGTACTTC | CASSLGQGFAYEQYF
TRBJ1-1 | TRBV7-9 | TRBD1 | . | TGTGCCAGCAGCCCCGGGACAGGGGGCGATTACCCTCCTATGGCTTTCTTT | CASSPGTGGDYPPMAFF
TRBJ1-2 | TRBV28 | . | once | TGTGCCAGTGGGGCGGGGGGCGCTGGCTACACCTTC | CASGAGGAGYTF
TRBJ2-2 | TRBV7-2 | TRBD2 | . | TGTGCCAGCAGCTTAGCAGGGGGTGATAGCGGGGGGCTTCCCACCGGGGAGCTGTTTTTT | CASSLAGGDSGGLPTGELFF
TRBJ2-2 | TRBV28 | TRBD1 | . | TGTGCCAGCAGTTTAACCTCCACAGGGGGGACGAACACCGGGGAGCTGTTTTTT | CASSLTSTGGTNTGELFF
TRBJ1-4 | TRBV6-5 | . | . | TGTGCCAGCAGTCTCCTGGGGGGTACTAATGAAAAACTGTTTTTT | CASSLLGGTNEKLFF
TRBJ1-6 | TRBV21-1 | . | once | TGTGCCAGCCGGCCCCGGGACGACCTGAGGGTCTATAATTCACCCCTCCACTTT | CASRPRDDLRVYNSPLHF
TRBJ1-4 | TRBV5-1 | . | . | TGCGCCAGCAGCGCCGCCGGGACGGCTAATGAAAAACTGTTTTTT | CASSAAGTANEKLFF
TRBJ2-7 | TRBV27 | . | . | TGTGCCAGCAGTTTATTAGCCAAGCCCTACGAGCAGTACTTC | CASSLLAKPYEQYF
TRBJ1-1 | TRBV19 | . | . | TGTGCCAGTAGTACAACTAGGGACACTGAAGCTTTCTTT | CASSTTRDTEAFF
TRBJ1-2 | TRBV10-3 | . | . | TGTGCCATCAGTTCCCGGGATGGCTACACCTTC | CAISSRDGYTF
TRBJ1-1 | TRBV5-6 | TRBD1 | . | TGTGCCAGCAGCTTCGGGACAGGGGCCAATCATGAAGCTTTCTTT | CASSFGTGANHEAFF
TRBJ2-6 | TRBV27 | . | . | TGTGCCAGCAGCCAAATTCAAACTACTGGGGCCAACGTCCTGACTTTC | CASSQIQTTGANVLTF
TRBJ2-7 | TRBV5-4 | . | . | TGTGCCAGCAGCCCAACTAGTTCAACCTACGAGCAGTACTTC | CASSPTSSTYEQYF
TRBJ2-5 | TRBV15 | . | . | TGTGCCACCAGCAGAGATACCGACATAAACTTC | CATSRDTDINF
TRBJ1-1 | TRBV5-1 | TRBD1 | medium-sized | TGCGCCAGCAGCCTCCAGGGGGCGGCAAACACTGAAGCTTTCTTT | CASSLQGAANTEAFF
TRBJ1-4 | TRBV7-6 | . | . | TGTGCCAGCAGCTTAGCCCCGCAGCCTAATGAAAAACTGTTTTTT | CASSLAPQPNEKLFF
TRBJ1-2 | TRBV7-2 | . | once | TGTGCCAGCAGCTTAGTGGCGACCCATAACTATGGCTACACCTTC | CASSLVATHNYGYTF
TRBJ1-1 | TRBV5-1 | TRBD1 | medium-sized | TGCGCCAGCAGCTTGGGGCAGGGGGCAGGTACTGAAGCTTTCTTT | CASSLGQGAGTEAFF
TRBJ1-1 | TRBV19 | TRBD1 | . | TGTGCCAGTAGCTACGGGACAGGGAACACTGAAGCTTTCTTT | CASSYGTGNTEAFF
TRBJ2-1 | TRBV7-8 | . | . | TGTGCCTCGAGGGAGGTCGGAAATGAGCAGTTCTTC | CASREVGNEQFF
TRBJ2-1 | TRBV4-2 | . | few | TGTGCCAGCAGCCAAGAAGGAGGACGTAGTGAGCAGTTCTTC | CASSQEGGRSEQFF
TRBJ2-7 | TRBV4-2 | TRBD2 | . | TGTGCCAGCAGCCAAGGAGCGGGATCACCGCCCGACGAGCAGTACTTC | CASSQGAGSPPDEQYF
TRBJ2-2 | TRBV11-3 | . | . | TGTGCCAGCAGAAGACAGTCGAACACCGGGGAGCTGTTTTTT | CASRRQSNTGELFF
TRBJ2-7 | TRBV6-5 | . | . | TGTGCCAGCAGTTACTCAGAAGGTAGCTCCTACGAGCAGTACTTC | CASSYSEGSSYEQYF
TRBJ2-1 | TRBV6-1 | TRBD1 | . | TGTGCCCTCGGACAGGGGGTCAATGAGCAGTTCTTC | CALGQGVNEQFF
TRBJ2-1 | TRBV5-1 | TRBD1 | . | TGCGCCAGCACTACCGGGACAGCCTCCTACAATGAGCAGTTCTTC | CASTTGTASYNEQFF
TRBJ2-7 | TRBV5-4 | . | once | TGTGCCAGCAGCTTGGGGGGTCCCAATGGCGACGAGCAGTACTTC | CASSLGGPNGDEQYF
TRBJ2-2 | TRBV2 | . | . | TGTGCCAGCAGTGAACATCACGGCACCGGGGAGCTGTTTTTT | CASSEHHGTGELFF